Below are 19 T cell receptor beta chains sequenced from a single sample in a study of CD8+ T cells in alopecia areata. Extracted RNA was reverse transcribed, and the resulting cDNA served as sequencing template. Produced via immunoSEQ multiplex PCR; TCRdb's table is partial and in-frame only. The sample yields approximately 130,000 clones, around 60% seen once. Documented treatment: oral pan-JAK inhibitor, 5-10 mg twice daily. The input for sequencing was CD4+ T cells sorted from blood, taken at week 4, from a patient treated with tofacitinib. Every receptor here comes from a human donor with alopecia areata.

This clone was seen once. The chain has TRBV4-2 and TRBJ2-7, with D tentatively TRBD1 (5 bases). V lost 1 base and J 2 bases, leaving 18 bases between the germline ends. The CDR3 sequence is 17 residues long. Germline V gene sequence: CDR1 LGHNA, CDR2 YNFKEQ. CDR3 nucleotides: TGTGCCAGCAGCCAAGTCAAGGGGCAAGACAGTCCCTACGAGCAGTACTTC. Residues: CASSQVKGQDSPYEQYF.

The rearrangement links TRBV28 to TRBJ2-5; 11 bases fit TRBD2. V was pared by 10 bases and J by 4 bases, with 11 bases of the junction left unmatched. CDR3 length equals 15 residues. CDR1 MDHEN and CDR2 SYDVKM come from the germline V gene. CDR3 protein: CATQQGGLAGETQYF. In DNA form, the CDR3 reads TGTGCCACGCAGCAGGGTGGACTAGCGGGAGAGACCCAGTACTTC.

The rearrangement joins TRBV7-9 to TRBJ1-1; D call uncertain. Germline lookup yields CDR1 SEHNR and CDR2 FQNEAQ (reference sequence). The CDR3 is made up of 14 amino acids. V lost 5 bases, J lost 3 bases, and 13 bases lay in between. CDR3 loop: CASSTSGRDTEAFF. The CDR3 DNA sequence: TGTGCCAGCAGCACCTCCGGCCGGGACACTGAAGCTTTCTTT. Full variable domain (missing parts from reference TRBV7-9 and TRBJ1-1): DTGVSQNPRHKITKRGQNVTFRCDPISEHNRLYWYRQTLGQGPEFLTYFQNEAQLEKSRLLSDRFSAERPKGSFSTLEIQRTEQGDSAMYLCASSTSGRDTEAFFGQGTRLTVV.

The chain joins TRBV6-6 to TRBJ2-3; TRBD2 might be the D (5 bases). V lost 6 bases, J lost 1 base, and 14 bases lay in between. The CDR3 loop spans 15 amino acids. From germline, CDR1 is MNHNY and CDR2 SVGAGI (reference sequence). CDR3 protein: CASSYRGSRTDTQYF. In nucleotides, the CDR3 is TGTGCCAGCAGCTACCGGGGATCCCGCACAGATACGCAGTATTTT.

This clone was picked up one time. The chain couples TRBV27 to TRBJ1-1, with a weak D call TRBD1 (5 bases). CDR1 is MNHEY, CDR2 SMNVEV, per germline (reference sequence). V shed 2 bases and J shed 3 bases, with 10 bases lying between them. The CDR3 length is 14 residues. The CDR3 coding sequence is TGTGCCAGCAGTTTACAGGGCCGAGACACTGAAGCTTTCTTT. It specifies CASSLQGRDTEAFF.

The genes are TRBV5-4 and TRBJ1-4; D unresolved. Germline lookup yields CDR1 SGHNT and CDR2 YYREEE (reference sequence). CDR3 length equals 15 residues. Trimming shortened V by 0 bases and J by 0 bases, and 6 bases separated the two germline ends. DNA of the CDR3: TGTGCCAGCAGCTTGGCCAGCACAACTAATGAAAAACTGTTTTTT. It translates to CASSLASTTNEKLFF.

This chain uses TRBV29-1 with TRBJ1-1; D is unclear. V lost 5 bases, J lost 0 bases, and 13 bases lay in between. The germline gives CDR1 SQVTM, CDR2 ANQGSEA. The CDR3 length is 14 residues. The DNA for the CDR3 is TGCAGCGTTCCCAGGATCTCCGTGAACACTGAAGCTTTCTTT. Its translation: CSVPRISVNTEAFF. Full variable domain (outside the CDR3, taken from reference TRBV29-1 and TRBJ1-1): SAVISQKPSRDICQRGTSLTIQCQVDSQVTMMFWYRQQPGQSLTLIATANQGSEATYESGFVIDKFPISRPNLTFSTLTVSNMSPEDSSIYLCSVPRISVNTEAFFGQGTRLTVV.

The V and J genes are TRBV25-1 and TRBJ1-2; TRBD1 matches at 7 bases. This CDR3 comprises 15 residues. V was clipped by 4 bases and J by 3 bases; unmatched bases: 8. Germline V gene lookup returns CDR1 MGHDK and CDR2 SYGVNS. CDR3 sequence reads: CASSGQGWGDYGYTF. CDR3 nucleotide sequence: TGTGCCAGCAGTGGACAGGGTTGGGGTGACTATGGCTACACCTTC.

The chain carries TRBV7-9 and TRBJ1-5; 11 bases are a match to TRBD1. CDR1 SEHNR and CDR2 FQNEAQ come from the germline V gene (reference sequence). The V segment lost 5 bases and the J segment 6 bases; nucleotides outside the gene matches: 6. CDR3 length: 15 amino acids. The CDR3 is CASSRTGGSGQPQHF. CDR3 sequence (DNA): TGTGCCAGCAGCCGGACAGGGGGCTCTGGTCAGCCCCAGCATTTT.

This clone showed up just a few times. The chain combines TRBV5-4 with TRBJ2-7; maybe TRBD2 (7 bases). V shed 0 bases and J shed 3 bases, with 10 bases lying between them. Germline V gene data show CDR1 as SGHNT and CDR2 as YYREEE (reference sequence). This CDR3 region has 14 residues. Written as DNA, the CDR3 is TGTGCCAGCAGCTTGGCAGGGGACTACTACGAGCAGTACTTC. It is translated as CASSLAGDYYEQYF.

This chain links TRBV7-2 with TRBJ1-2; TRBD1 might be the D (5 bases). Germline lookup yields CDR1 SGHTA and CDR2 FQGNSA. The CDR3 length is 14 residues. V was pared by 4 bases and J by 7 bases, with 16 bases between. CDR3 in amino acids: CASSSSGTDRGYTF. Written as DNA, the CDR3 is TGTGCCAGCAGCTCCTCCGGGACGGATCGTGGCTACACCTTC.

The chain joins TRBV11-2 to TRBJ2-5, with D maybe TRBD1 (6 bases). The CDR3 covers 13 residues. From germline, CDR1 is SGHAT and CDR2 FQNNGV. The V end lost 5 bases, the J end lost 4 bases, and 11 bases lay between the germline ends. CDR3 bases: TGTGCCAGCAGCCCGGGACAACGAGAGACCCAGTACTTC. The encoded protein is CASSPGQRETQYF. Together with reference TRBV11-2 and TRBJ2-5, the CDR3 gives the full variable domain: EAGVAQSPRYKIIEKRQSVAFWCNPISGHATLYWYQQILGQGPKLLIQFQNNGVVDDSQLPKDRFSAERLKGVDSTLKIQPAKLEDSAVYLCASSPGQRETQYFGPGTRLLVL.

This clone occurred a few times. The genes are TRBV10-3 and TRBJ2-1; a weak D match, TRBD2 (5 bases). The CDR3 consists of 13 residues. V lost 3 bases to trimming and J lost 11 bases, with 14 bases between them. The germline CDR1 and CDR2 sequences are ENHRY and SYGVKD. In DNA, the CDR3 is TGTGCCATCAGTGAATCACTAGTTTATAAGCAGTTCTTC. The encoded protein is CAISESLVYKQFF.

The gene calls are TRBV30 and TRBJ2-5; the match to TRBD1 covers 7 bases. The CDR3 runs to 12 residues. V was clipped by 4 bases and J by 7 bases; unmatched bases: 6. Germline CDR1 GTSNPN, CDR2 SVGIG (reference sequence). CDR3 coding DNA: TGTGCCTGGAAGGGGGCGGGCGCGACCCAGTACTTC. Protein: CAWKGAGATQYF.

This sequence joins TRBV5-1 and TRBJ1-1; TRBD1 might be the D (6 bases). Between the trimmed V and J ends, which lost 3 bases and 1 base, there was a span of 10 bases. The germline gives CDR1 SGHRS, CDR2 YFSETQ. This CDR3 has 14 amino acids. The CDR3: CASSSTGQNTEAFF. The DNA of the CDR3 is TGCGCCAGCAGCTCGACAGGTCAGAACACTGAAGCTTTCTTT.

The rearrangement joins TRBV18 to TRBJ1-5; possibly TRBD1 for D (5 bases). The V and J ends lost 3 bases and 8 bases respectively, with 11 bases between them. CDR1 is KGHSH and CDR2 is LQKENI in the germline V gene. CDR3 length: 13 amino acids. The CDR3 region is CASSPVQGEPQHF. CDR3 DNA: TGTGCCAGCTCACCTGTTCAGGGTGAGCCCCAGCATTTT.

J is TRBJ2-7 and V is TRBV25-1; the match to TRBD2 covers 7 bases. J lost 5 bases, V lost 2 bases, and 9 bases had no gene match. CDR1 is MGHDK and CDR2 is SYGVNS in the germline V gene. The CDR3 is made up of 15 amino acids. The CDR3 region is CASSENGRWFNEQYF. The CDR3 coding sequence is TGTGCCAGCAGTGAAAACGGGAGGTGGTTCAACGAGCAGTACTTC.

J is TRBJ2-5 and V is TRBV7-2, with D possibly matching TRBD1 (6 bases). V lost 0 bases to trimming and J lost 5 bases, with 10 bases between them. The germline V gene encodes CDR1 SGHTA and CDR2 FQGNSA. This CDR3 contains 14 residues. CDR3: CASSLAAGVETQYF. CDR3 bases: TGTGCCAGCAGCTTAGCGGCAGGGGTGGAGACCCAGTACTTC.

The V call is TRBV10-3, the J call TRBJ2-3; a possible D gene is TRBD1 (5 bases). CDR3 length: 15 amino acids. Looked up from germline, CDR1 is ENHRY and CDR2 is SYGVKD. The V gene lost 3 bases and the J gene lost 5 bases, with 15 bases spanning the gap. The CDR3 region has the DNA TGTGCCATCAGTGAATCTAGGCAGGGTGGAGATACGCAGTATTTT. It codes for CAISESRQGGDTQYF.